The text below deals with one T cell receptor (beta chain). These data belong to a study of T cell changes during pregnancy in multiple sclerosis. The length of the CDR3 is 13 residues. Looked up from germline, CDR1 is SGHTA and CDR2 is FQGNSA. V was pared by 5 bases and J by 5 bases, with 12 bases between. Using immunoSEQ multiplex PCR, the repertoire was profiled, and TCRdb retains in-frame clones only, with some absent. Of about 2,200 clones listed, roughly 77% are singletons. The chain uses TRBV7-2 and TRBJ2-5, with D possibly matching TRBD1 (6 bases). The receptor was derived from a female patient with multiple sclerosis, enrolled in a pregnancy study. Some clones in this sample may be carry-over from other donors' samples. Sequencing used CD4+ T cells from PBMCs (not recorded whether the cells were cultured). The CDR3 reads CASSPGTSETQYF. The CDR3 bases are TGTGCCAGCAGCCCCGGGACATCTGAGACCCAGTACTTC.